A selection of T cell receptor beta chains follows, all from one sample in a study of T cells in Graves' hyperthyroidism and ophthalmopathy. TCRdb used MiXCR to reprocess the multiplex PCR reads, holding one entry per CDR3 protein. In the table there are almost 600,000 distinct CDR3 sequences, approximately 15% of which are singletons. The sequenced sample consisted of blood. Every receptor here comes from a woman in her twenties or thirties with Graves' hyperthyroidism that later progressed to Graves' ophthalmopathy. The CDR3 runs from the conserved cysteine through the conserved F or W. Fields, in order: D gene, V gene, J gene, clone size, CDR3 DNA, CDR3 protein. A D gene is named only where the DNA matches it firmly. The size of a clone is reported for some rows only, either as once, few or many, or as a class for expanded clones.

D gene: NA; V gene: TRBV18; J gene: TRBJ2-2; clone size: NA; CDR3 DNA: TGTGCCAGCTCACCCAGAGGACAGAGCAACACCGGGGAGCTGTTTTTT; CDR3 protein: CASSPRGQSNTGELFF
D gene: NA; V gene: TRBV28; J gene: TRBJ1-5; clone size: few; CDR3 DNA: TGTGCCAGCAGCCCAGGATTAACCTCTCAGGGGCGCAATCAGCCCCAGCATTTT; CDR3 protein: CASSPGLTSQGRNQPQHF
D gene: TRBD1; V gene: TRBV7-2; J gene: TRBJ1-2; clone size: few; CDR3 DNA: TGTGCCAGCAGCTTAGGGGTTGGAGGACAGGGAATCCCCCACACCTTC; CDR3 protein: CASSLGVGGQGIPHTF
D gene: NA; V gene: TRBV6-6; J gene: TRBJ1-2; clone size: many; CDR3 DNA: TGTGCCAGCAGTTACTCAACACTCCGGGGCAACTATGGCTACACCTTC; CDR3 protein: CASSYSTLRGNYGYTF
D gene: NA; V gene: TRBV6-1; J gene: TRBJ1-3; clone size: few; CDR3 DNA: TGTGCCAGCTTAGGGTCCCTCTCTGGAAACACCATATATTTT; CDR3 protein: CASLGSLSGNTIYF
D gene: NA; V gene: TRBV6-1; J gene: TRBJ1-2; clone size: NA; CDR3 DNA: TGTGCCAGCAGTCCCCACTACGAGGACTATGGCTACACCTTC; CDR3 protein: CASSPHYEDYGYTF
D gene: TRBD1; V gene: TRBV27; J gene: TRBJ1-2; clone size: many; CDR3 DNA: TGTGCCAGCACCCCTAAGGCGCAGGGGGCTAACTATGGCTACACCTTC; CDR3 protein: CASTPKAQGANYGYTF
D gene: TRBD2; V gene: TRBV28; J gene: TRBJ2-7; clone size: many; CDR3 DNA: TGTGCCAGCAGTTGGGGACTAGCGGGGTCCTCCTACGAGCAGTACTTC; CDR3 protein: CASSWGLAGSSYEQYF
D gene: NA; V gene: TRBV10-3; J gene: TRBJ2-5; clone size: many; CDR3 DNA: TGTGCCATCAGTGACATTCGGGGCCAAGAGACCCAGTACTTC; CDR3 protein: CAISDIRGQETQYF
D gene: NA; V gene: TRBV30; J gene: TRBJ2-2; clone size: many; CDR3 DNA: TGTGCCTGGAGTGTACGTCGGAGCACCGGGGAGCTGTTTTTT; CDR3 protein: CAWSVRRSTGELFF
D gene: NA; V gene: TRBV6-1; J gene: TRBJ1-5; clone size: many; CDR3 DNA: TGTGCCAGCAATAAGAGGACAGATTCGCCCCAGCATTTT; CDR3 protein: CASNKRTDSPQHF
D gene: NA; V gene: TRBV7-9; J gene: TRBJ2-5; clone size: many; CDR3 DNA: TGTGCCAGCAGCTTTGGAAGAAAAGAGACCCAGTACTTC; CDR3 protein: CASSFGRKETQYF
D gene: NA; V gene: TRBV7-9; J gene: TRBJ2-3; clone size: once; CDR3 DNA: TGTGCCAGCAGCTTAATGTATGGGTCGGGCAACACAGATACGCAGTATTTT; CDR3 protein: CASSLMYGSGNTDTQYF
D gene: NA; V gene: TRBV7-9; J gene: TRBJ1-1; clone size: NA; CDR3 DNA: TGTGCCACCAAGCTGGATTATGACACTGAAGCTTTCTTT; CDR3 protein: CATKLDYDTEAFF
D gene: NA; V gene: TRBV27; J gene: TRBJ2-5; clone size: many; CDR3 DNA: TGTGCCAGCAGTTTGGGTACTCTAGCGAACGAGGAGACCCAGTACTTC; CDR3 protein: CASSLGTLANEETQYF
D gene: TRBD2; V gene: TRBV29-1; J gene: TRBJ2-7; clone size: many; CDR3 DNA: TGCAGCGTTGTTGGGAGGGGTCAGTACGAGCAGTACTTC; CDR3 protein: CSVVGRGQYEQYF
D gene: NA; V gene: TRBV28; J gene: TRBJ1-2; clone size: many; CDR3 DNA: TGTGCCAGCAGTTTACGAGGGAACTATGGCTACACCTTC; CDR3 protein: CASSLRGNYGYTF
D gene: NA; V gene: TRBV4-1; J gene: TRBJ2-1; clone size: NA; CDR3 DNA: TGCGCCAGCAGCCAAGCGGCTAATGAGCAGTTCTTC; CDR3 protein: CASSQAANEQFF
D gene: NA; V gene: TRBV2; J gene: TRBJ2-7; clone size: many; CDR3 DNA: TGTGCCAGCAGCGGACTTTACGAGCAGTACTTC; CDR3 protein: CASSGLYEQYF
D gene: NA; V gene: TRBV5-5; J gene: TRBJ1-1; clone size: NA; CDR3 DNA: TGTGCCAGCAGCTTCTACAGAATGAACACTGAAGCTTTCTTT; CDR3 protein: CASSFYRMNTEAFF
D gene: TRBD1; V gene: TRBV12-3/TRBV12-4; J gene: TRBJ1-2; clone size: many; CDR3 DNA: TGTGCCAGCAGTCCTTCGGGACAGGGGGCGGATAACTATGGCTACACCTTC; CDR3 protein: CASSPSGQGADNYGYTF
D gene: NA; V gene: TRBV24-1; J gene: TRBJ2-1; clone size: NA; CDR3 DNA: TGTGCCACCAGTACTCCTCTCGTGGCGGATGAGCAGTTCTTC; CDR3 protein: CATSTPLVADEQFF
D gene: TRBD2; V gene: TRBV5-8; J gene: TRBJ2-7; clone size: few; CDR3 DNA: TGTGCCAGCAGCCAAGCGGGAGGCCGGTACGAGCAGTACTTC; CDR3 protein: CASSQAGGRYEQYF
D gene: NA; V gene: TRBV28; J gene: TRBJ2-7; clone size: many; CDR3 DNA: TGTGCCAGCAGTATCCGACAGTCATCCTACGAGCAGTACTTC; CDR3 protein: CASSIRQSSYEQYF
D gene: NA; V gene: TRBV20-1; J gene: TRBJ1-5; clone size: many; CDR3 DNA: TGCAGTCCAACCCCGACAGGTCCTCAGCCCCAGCATTTT; CDR3 protein: CSPTPTGPQPQHF
D gene: TRBD1; V gene: TRBV19; J gene: TRBJ1-1; clone size: NA; CDR3 DNA: TGTGCCAGTAGTAGGAGGACAGGGGGCCGGAACACTGAAGCTTTCTTT; CDR3 protein: CASSRRTGGRNTEAFF
D gene: NA; V gene: TRBV6-6; J gene: TRBJ1-5; clone size: NA; CDR3 DNA: TGTGCCAGCAGTTACGAAAGCGGTGGTCAGCCCCAGCATTTT; CDR3 protein: CASSYESGGQPQHF
D gene: TRBD1; V gene: TRBV6-2/TRBV6-3; J gene: TRBJ2-1; clone size: NA; CDR3 DNA: TGTGCCAGCAGCCTACTCGGGACAGATTATGAGCAGTTCTTC; CDR3 protein: CASSLLGTDYEQFF
D gene: NA; V gene: TRBV20-1; J gene: TRBJ2-3; clone size: many; CDR3 DNA: TGCAGTGCTAGACTCTTAGGTAGCGCAGATACGCAGTATTTT; CDR3 protein: CSARLLGSADTQYF
D gene: NA; V gene: TRBV11-2; J gene: TRBJ1-5; clone size: few; CDR3 DNA: TGTGCCAGCAGCCTACGGGCATTTAACCTTCTGCCCCAGCATTTT; CDR3 protein: CASSLRAFNLLPQHF
D gene: NA; V gene: TRBV6-1; J gene: TRBJ2-2; clone size: few; CDR3 DNA: TGTGCCAGCACCTACAGGGTCACCGGGGAGCTGTTTTTT; CDR3 protein: CASTYRVTGELFF
D gene: NA; V gene: TRBV27; J gene: TRBJ1-2; clone size: many; CDR3 DNA: TGTGCCAGCAGCACCGGAGGGGGCTACACCTTC; CDR3 protein: CASSTGGGYTF
D gene: NA; V gene: TRBV6-6; J gene: TRBJ1-2; clone size: many; CDR3 DNA: TGTGCCAGCAGTTACTCGGGAAGGGGGGATGGCTACACCTTC; CDR3 protein: CASSYSGRGDGYTF
D gene: NA; V gene: TRBV11-2; J gene: TRBJ2-1; clone size: many; CDR3 DNA: TGTGCCAGCAGCTTCTTACGAACTAGTACTTACAATGAGCAGTTCTTC; CDR3 protein: CASSFLRTSTYNEQFF
D gene: TRBD2; V gene: TRBV20-1; J gene: TRBJ2-7; clone size: many; CDR3 DNA: TGCAGTGGCGGGGGTGTGGGGGGATTCCTCTACGAGCAGTACTTC; CDR3 protein: CSGGGVGGFLYEQYF
D gene: NA; V gene: TRBV6-2/TRBV6-3; J gene: TRBJ1-1; clone size: many; CDR3 DNA: TGTGCCAGCAGTTACTCTGTGGGGAAATGGGTGAACACTGAAGCTTTCTTT; CDR3 protein: CASSYSVGKWVNTEAFF
D gene: NA; V gene: TRBV5-1; J gene: TRBJ2-7; clone size: NA; CDR3 DNA: TGCGCCAGCAGAACCGTCCCCTACGAGCAGTACTTC; CDR3 protein: CASRTVPYEQYF
D gene: NA; V gene: TRBV20-1; J gene: TRBJ2-3; clone size: NA; CDR3 DNA: TGCAGTGCTTCCTCGGGGATGCCCCCCCAAGGCACAGATACGCAGTATTTT; CDR3 protein: CSASSGMPPQGTDTQYF
D gene: TRBD1; V gene: TRBV19; J gene: TRBJ1-2; clone size: many; CDR3 DNA: TGTGCCAGTACGGGGGGACAGACCTTCGGTGGCTACACCTTC; CDR3 protein: CASTGGQTFGGYTF
D gene: TRBD1; V gene: TRBV28; J gene: TRBJ2-1; clone size: NA; CDR3 DNA: TGTGCCAGCAGCCAACAGGGGGCAACGAGTGAGCAGTTCTTC; CDR3 protein: CASSQQGATSEQFF
D gene: TRBD1; V gene: TRBV27; J gene: TRBJ1-5; clone size: many; CDR3 DNA: TGTGCCAGCAGTGCCAACCAGGGGGAGCAGCCCCAGCATTTT; CDR3 protein: CASSANQGEQPQHF
D gene: NA; V gene: TRBV18; J gene: TRBJ1-1; clone size: many; CDR3 DNA: TGTGCCAGCTCACCACTGGACACTGAAGCTTTCTTT; CDR3 protein: CASSPLDTEAFF
D gene: NA; V gene: TRBV19; J gene: TRBJ2-1; clone size: many; CDR3 DNA: TGTGCCAGTAGTAAGGCACGGGACCCCTACAATGAGCAGTTCTTC; CDR3 protein: CASSKARDPYNEQFF
D gene: NA; V gene: TRBV7-9; J gene: TRBJ2-3; clone size: NA; CDR3 DNA: TGTGCCAGCAGCCCCGGACCCCTCGCAGATACGCAGTATTTT; CDR3 protein: CASSPGPLADTQYF
D gene: NA; V gene: TRBV12-3/TRBV12-4; J gene: TRBJ2-5; clone size: many; CDR3 DNA: TGTGCCAGCAGTTTACGACAGGCTCAAGAGACCCAGTACTTC; CDR3 protein: CASSLRQAQETQYF
D gene: NA; V gene: TRBV6-5; J gene: TRBJ1-1; clone size: many; CDR3 DNA: TGTGCCAGCAGTTACCAGGACAGATTGGAGGCTTTCTTT; CDR3 protein: CASSYQDRLEAFF
D gene: NA; V gene: TRBV6-5; J gene: TRBJ2-2; clone size: few; CDR3 DNA: TGTGCCAGCAGTTACCAGGGACTTTCGAACACCGGGGAGCTGTTTTTT; CDR3 protein: CASSYQGLSNTGELFF
D gene: NA; V gene: TRBV30; J gene: TRBJ1-3; clone size: many; CDR3 DNA: TGTGCCTGGACAGTAGGAAACACCATATATTTT; CDR3 protein: CAWTVGNTIYF
D gene: NA; V gene: TRBV7-3; J gene: TRBJ2-4; clone size: NA; CDR3 DNA: TGTGCCAGCAGCTTCACCGGGGGCTACATTCAGTACTTC; CDR3 protein: CASSFTGGYIQYF
D gene: NA; V gene: TRBV5-1; J gene: TRBJ1-1; clone size: many; CDR3 DNA: TGCGCCAGCAGCTTGGCTAGGACCGGGAACACTGAAGCTTTCTTT; CDR3 protein: CASSLARTGNTEAFF
D gene: TRBD1; V gene: TRBV20-1; J gene: TRBJ1-6; clone size: NA; CDR3 DNA: TGCAGTGTCAGGAGGGGGCAAGACGGGGCTAATTCACCCCTCCACTTT; CDR3 protein: CSVRRGQDGANSPLHF
D gene: NA; V gene: TRBV10-3; J gene: TRBJ1-6; clone size: many; CDR3 DNA: TGTGCCATCAGTGAGGGATGGAGGGGGTCCCTTAATTCACCCCTCCACTTT; CDR3 protein: CAISEGWRGSLNSPLHF